What follows are 8 T cell receptor beta chains derived from one specimen sequenced in a study of T-cell reconstitution after alpha-beta-depleted transplantation in children. Preparing the TCRbeta library involved the use of unique molecular identifiers. TCRdb re-called the PCR reads with MiXCR, one entry per CDR3 protein. The repertoire consists of 200,000 to 250,000 distinct CDR3 sequences, with about 9.2% occurring once and the leading ten covering over 5%. The source material was PBMCs from the stem cell graft donor, sampled from the stem cell graft. The receptor source for this set is a human donor who donated a stem cell graft to a child with acute lymphoblastic leukemia.

This clonotype occurred many times. The chain is built from TRBV5-8 and TRBJ2-3, with 9 bases aligning to TRBD2. With 5 bases clipped from V and 2 bases from J, the junction kept 3 bases outside the gene matches. Germline loops: CDR1 SGHTS, CDR2 YDEGEE. The CDR3 loop spans 14 amino acids. CDR3 region: CASSKRGVTDTQYF. The CDR3 DNA reads as TGTGCCAGCAGTAAGCGGGGGGTCACAGATACGCAGTATTTT.

This clonotype was picked up a small number of times. The V call is TRBV7-2, the J call TRBJ2-4; D remains unclear. CDR1 is SGHTA and CDR2 is FQGNSA in the germline V gene. Trimming took 3 bases from V and 5 from J, leaving 8 bases between them. The CDR3 has 13 amino acids. CDR3 in DNA: TGTGCCAGCAGCTTTTTCGCAGAAAACATTCAGTACTTC. This gives the protein CASSFFAENIQYF.

The J gene is TRBJ2-1, the V gene TRBV19; D may correspond to TRBD1 or TRBD2 (6 bases each). This CDR3 region has 14 residues. In germline, CDR1 is LNHDA, CDR2 SQIVND (reference sequence). V dropped 7 bases and J dropped 3 bases, with 13 bases sitting between them. CDR3 nucleotide sequence: TGTGCCAGTAATCCGGGGGCCGGCTACAATGAGCAGTTCTTC. This gives the protein CASNPGAGYNEQFF.

This clonotype was recorded at least ten times. V usage is TRBV3-1 and J usage is TRBJ2-1; D ambiguous. The CDR3 has 16 amino acids. Germline CDR1 is LGHDT and CDR2 is YNNKEL (reference sequence). The V end lost 0 bases, the J end lost 6 bases, and 15 bases lay between the germline ends. This CDR3 reads CASSQEWGRVSNEQFF. CDR3 DNA sequence: TGTGCCAGCAGCCAAGAGTGGGGAAGGGTCAGCAATGAGCAGTTCTTC.

This sequence joins TRBV18 and TRBJ2-5; a weak D match, TRBD1 (5 bases). Germline V gene data show CDR1 as KGHSH and CDR2 as LQKENI. The ends were cut back, 2 bases at V and 5 bases at J, with 18 bases in the middle. The CDR3 runs 16 residues. The CDR3 reads CASSPFVTESSETQYF. The DNA of the CDR3 is TGTGCCAGCTCACCATTTGTGACAGAGTCGTCGGAGACCCAGTACTTC. The variable domain in full, completed from reference TRBV18 and TRBJ2-5, reads NAGVMQNPRHLVRRRGQEARLRCSPMKGHSHVYWYRQLPEEGLKFMVYLQKENIIDESGMPKERFSAEFPKEGPSILRIQQVVRGDSAAYFCASSPFVTESSETQYFGPGTRLLVL.

The sample holds many counts of this clonotype. The J gene is TRBJ2-7, the V gene TRBV29-1; 7 bases are a match to TRBD2. Trimming took 6 bases from V and 7 from J; bases not matched to a gene: 15. From germline, CDR1 is SQVTM and CDR2 ANQGSEA. CDR3 size: 14 residues. CDR3 region: CSVRNQLRAGEQYF. In nucleotides, the CDR3 is TGCAGCGTCCGAAACCAGTTGAGAGCGGGGGAGCAGTACTTC.

This clonotype was seen only a few times. CDR3: CSAPHETTQETQYF. The CDR3 DNA is TGCAGTGCTCCCCACGAGACAACGCAAGAGACCCAGTACTTC. The chain couples TRBV20-1 to TRBJ2-5; D gene uncertain. Germline V CDR1 and CDR2: DFQATT, SNEGSKA (reference sequence). The CDR3 runs to 14 residues. V shed 5 bases and J shed 2 bases, with 15 bases lying between them.

This clonotype appeared a few times. The chain uses TRBV20-1 and TRBJ2-3; 9 nucleotides line up with TRBD2. The CDR3 consists of 15 residues. CDR1 is DFQATT and CDR2 is SNEGSKA in the germline V gene (reference sequence). The V segment lost 3 bases and the J segment 7 bases; nucleotides outside the gene matches: 11. The CDR3 protein is CSASDAGGAGNTQYF. The DNA for the CDR3 is TGCAGTGCTAGCGATGCGGGGGGGGCAGGGAATACGCAGTATTTT.